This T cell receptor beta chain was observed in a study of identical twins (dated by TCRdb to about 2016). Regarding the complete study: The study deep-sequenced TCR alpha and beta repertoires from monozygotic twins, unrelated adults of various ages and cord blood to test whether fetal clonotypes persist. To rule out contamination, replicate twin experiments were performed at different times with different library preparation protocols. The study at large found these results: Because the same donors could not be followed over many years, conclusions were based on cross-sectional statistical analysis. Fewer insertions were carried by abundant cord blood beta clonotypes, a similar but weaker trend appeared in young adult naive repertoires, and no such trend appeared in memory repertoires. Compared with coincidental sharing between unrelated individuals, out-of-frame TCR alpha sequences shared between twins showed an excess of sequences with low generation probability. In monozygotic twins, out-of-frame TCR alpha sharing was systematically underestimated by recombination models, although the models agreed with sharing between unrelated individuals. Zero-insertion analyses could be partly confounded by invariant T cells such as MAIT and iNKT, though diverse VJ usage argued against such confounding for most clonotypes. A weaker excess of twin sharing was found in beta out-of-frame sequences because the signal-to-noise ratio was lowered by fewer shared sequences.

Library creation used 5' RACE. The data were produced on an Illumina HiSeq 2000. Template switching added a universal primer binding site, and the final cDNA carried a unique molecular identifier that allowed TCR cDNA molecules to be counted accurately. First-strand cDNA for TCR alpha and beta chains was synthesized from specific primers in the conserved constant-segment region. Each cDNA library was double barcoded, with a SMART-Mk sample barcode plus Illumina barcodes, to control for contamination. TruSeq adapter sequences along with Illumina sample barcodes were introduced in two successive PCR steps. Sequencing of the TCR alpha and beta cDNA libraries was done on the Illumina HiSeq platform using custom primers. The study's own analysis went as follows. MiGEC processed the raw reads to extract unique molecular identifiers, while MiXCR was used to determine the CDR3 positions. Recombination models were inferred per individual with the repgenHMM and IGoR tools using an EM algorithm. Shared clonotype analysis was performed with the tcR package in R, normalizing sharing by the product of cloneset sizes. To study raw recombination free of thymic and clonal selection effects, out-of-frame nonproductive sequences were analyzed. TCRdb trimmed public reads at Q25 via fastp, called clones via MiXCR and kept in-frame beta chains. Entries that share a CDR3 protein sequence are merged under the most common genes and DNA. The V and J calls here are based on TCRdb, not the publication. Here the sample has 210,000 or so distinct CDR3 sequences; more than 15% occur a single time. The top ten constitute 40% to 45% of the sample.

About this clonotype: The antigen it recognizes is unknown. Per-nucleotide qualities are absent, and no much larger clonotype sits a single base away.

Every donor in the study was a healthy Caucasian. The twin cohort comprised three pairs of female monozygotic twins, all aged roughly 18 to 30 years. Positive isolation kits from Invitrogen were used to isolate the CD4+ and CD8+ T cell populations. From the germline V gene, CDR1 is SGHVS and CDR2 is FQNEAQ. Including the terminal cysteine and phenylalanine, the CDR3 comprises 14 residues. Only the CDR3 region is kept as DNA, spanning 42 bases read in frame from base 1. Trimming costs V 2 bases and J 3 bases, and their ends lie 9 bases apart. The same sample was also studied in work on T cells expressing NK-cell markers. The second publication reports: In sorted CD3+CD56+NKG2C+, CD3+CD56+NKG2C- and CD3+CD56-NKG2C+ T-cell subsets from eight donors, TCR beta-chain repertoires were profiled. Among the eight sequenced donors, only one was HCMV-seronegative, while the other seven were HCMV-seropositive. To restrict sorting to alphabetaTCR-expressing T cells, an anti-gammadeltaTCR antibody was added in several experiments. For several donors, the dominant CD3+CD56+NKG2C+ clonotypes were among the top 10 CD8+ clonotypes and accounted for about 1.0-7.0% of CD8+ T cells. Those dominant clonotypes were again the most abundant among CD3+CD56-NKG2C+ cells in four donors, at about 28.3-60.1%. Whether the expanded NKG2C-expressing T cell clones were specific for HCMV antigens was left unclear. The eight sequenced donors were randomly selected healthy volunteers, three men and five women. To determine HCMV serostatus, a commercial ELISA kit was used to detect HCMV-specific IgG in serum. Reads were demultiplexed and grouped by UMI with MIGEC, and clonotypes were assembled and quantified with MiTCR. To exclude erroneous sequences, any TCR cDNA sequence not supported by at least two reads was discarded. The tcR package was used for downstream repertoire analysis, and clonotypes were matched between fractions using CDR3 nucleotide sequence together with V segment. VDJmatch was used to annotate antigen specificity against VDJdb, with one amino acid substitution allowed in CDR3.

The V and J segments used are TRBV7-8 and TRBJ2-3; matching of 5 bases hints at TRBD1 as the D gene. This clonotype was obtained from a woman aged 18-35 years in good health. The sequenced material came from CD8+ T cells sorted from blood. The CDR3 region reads CASSLNAGTDTQYF. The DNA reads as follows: TGTGCCAGCAGCTTAAACGCAGGGACAGATACGCAGTATTTT.